The entry below describes one T cell receptor (beta chain). How the authors handled the data: Reference gene primers were amplified, and this amplification served to estimate nucleated cell counts. Measured with immunoSEQ multiplex PCR; TCRdb has only the in-frame clones, and not every one. The V and J calls and clone size come from that table; D and trimming were worked out from the DNA. Here the sample spans 410,000 or so clones, 89% being singletons. This sample was taken from a study of blood T cell repertoires in COVID-19. The overall study: T cells, B-cell-depleted T cells, or PBMCs supplied cDNA or gDNA.

CDR1 and CDR2 from the germline V gene are SGHTA and FQGNSA. The CDR3 spans 15 residues. Trimming removed 6 bases from V and 5 bases from J, with 18 bases in between. The genes are TRBV7-2 and TRBJ2-3; D unresolved. Sequenced input: peripheral blood. The source is a woman between 40 and 50 years old with COVID-19, enrolled during active disease. The CDR3 sequence is CASRPSRAAKDTQYF. The CDR3 DNA follows: TGTGCCAGCAGGCCCTCCCGCGCAGCGAAAGATACGCAGTATTTT.